The present T cell receptor beta chain was sequenced within a study of T cell responses to AZD1222 COVID-19 vaccine. Notes on the study in general: Variant regions that are unmutated are reportedly the target of nearly half of spike-specific TCRs.

A note on this clone: Its antigen remains unknown.

Clones were sequenced by immunoSEQ multiplex PCR, and TCRdb holds only the in-frame ones, with some missing. The sample lists some 150,000 clones, 85% to 90% occurring once. The CDR3 contains 14 residues. The V gene's germline CDR1 is SGHVS and CDR2 FNYEAQ. V lost 4 bases and J lost 5, with 14 bases in between. The receptor comes from an adult in good health. The material sequenced was peripheral blood, taken on day 0 of AZD1222 vaccination. V gene TRBV7-6 combines with J gene TRBJ2-5, with a tentative D call TRBD2 (6 bases). The CDR3 protein is CASSSEGGAETQYF. For the CDR3, the DNA is TGTGCCAGCAGCTCCGAAGGCGGGGCGGAGACCCAGTACTTC.